Listed below are T cell receptor beta chains from one sample, sequenced in a study of response to subunit inactivated influenza vaccine. MiXCR, applied by TCRdb to the RT-PCR reads, yields one record per CDR3 protein. The table shows about 180,000 distinct CDR3 sequences, with roughly 8.7% occurring only once. The source was non-naive T cells sorted from PBMCs, collected on the day of vaccination. The receptor source for this set is a man in his fifties or sixties who received an inactivated influenza vaccine. Each CDR3 is given with its conserved first and last residue. The order of the fields is D gene, J gene, clone size, V gene, CDR3 protein, CDR3 DNA. A D gene is named only where the DNA matches it firmly. Size values are once, few and many counts, or a class for expanded clones, and some rows have none.

D: TRBD2
J: TRBJ2-7
size: NA
V: TRBV20-1
CDR3: CSASIRLAGGEQYF
DNA: TGCAGTGCTAGTATAAGACTAGCGGGAGGCGAGCAGTACTTC

D: NA
J: TRBJ1-1
size: few
V: TRBV6-2/TRBV6-3
CDR3: CASNARAFGDTEAFF
DNA: TGTGCCAGCAATGCGAGGGCTTTCGGAGACACTGAAGCTTTCTTT

D: NA
J: TRBJ2-2
size: many
V: TRBV10-3
CDR3: CAISESHSSGELFF
DNA: TGTGCCATCAGTGAGTCCCATAGTTCCGGGGAGCTGTTTTTT

D: NA
J: TRBJ2-7
size: few
V: TRBV3-1
CDR3: CASSQELYDYEQYF
DNA: TGTGCCAGCAGCCAAGAACTGTACGATTACGAGCAGTACTTC

D: NA
J: TRBJ1-5
size: few
V: TRBV7-2
CDR3: CASRKGGSSNQPQHF
DNA: TGTGCCAGCAGGAAGGGGGGAAGTTCCAATCAGCCCCAGCATTTT

D: NA
J: TRBJ2-2
size: many
V: TRBV7-9
CDR3: CASSLGPLPPTGELFF
DNA: TGTGCCAGCAGCTTAGGTCCCCTTCCCCCAACCGGGGAGCTGTTTTTT

D: NA
J: TRBJ2-2
size: NA
V: TRBV18
CDR3: CASSPPLATGELFF
DNA: TGTGCCAGCTCACCCCCCCTAGCTACCGGGGAGCTGTTTTTT

D: TRBD2
J: TRBJ2-3
size: many
V: TRBV5-1
CDR3: CASSFRTSSYTDTQYF
DNA: TGCGCCAGCAGCTTTAGGACTAGCAGTTACACAGATACGCAGTATTTT

D: TRBD1
J: TRBJ2-2
size: NA
V: TRBV9
CDR3: CASSKGQRNTGELFF
DNA: TGTGCCAGCAGCAAGGGACAGCGGAACACCGGGGAGCTGTTTTTT

D: NA
J: TRBJ2-3
size: NA
V: TRBV20-1
CDR3: CSASGETDTQYF
DNA: TGCAGTGCTAGTGGGGAAACAGATACGCAGTATTTT

D: NA
J: TRBJ2-7
size: many
V: TRBV7-2
CDR3: CASSLDPGVVYEQYF
DNA: TGTGCCAGCAGCTTAGACCCGGGAGTAGTCTACGAGCAGTACTTC

D: NA
J: TRBJ2-3
size: many
V: TRBV7-8
CDR3: CASSLLNVADTQYF
DNA: TGTGCCAGCAGCTTGTTAAATGTGGCAGATACGCAGTATTTT

D: NA
J: TRBJ2-1
size: NA
V: TRBV3-1
CDR3: CACCQDFGQGFNNEQFF
DNA: TGTGCCTGCTGCCAAGATTTTGGGCAGGGTTTTAACAATGAGCAGTTCTTC

D: NA
J: TRBJ2-1
size: few
V: TRBV3-1
CDR3: CASSQGLEQFF
DNA: TGTGCCAGCAGCCAAGGACTAGAGCAGTTCTTC

D: NA
J: TRBJ2-1
size: few
V: TRBV7-2
CDR3: CASSARDARYNEQFF
DNA: TGTGCCAGCAGCGCCCGGGACGCGAGGTACAATGAGCAGTTCTTC

D: NA
J: TRBJ2-5
size: many
V: TRBV7-9
CDR3: CASSLEGGGTQYF
DNA: TGTGCCAGCAGCTTAGAAGGTGGGGGGACCCAGTACTTC

D: TRBD1
J: TRBJ1-2
size: NA
V: TRBV27
CDR3: CASRSQGVGYGYTF
DNA: TGTGCCAGCAGGTCCCAGGGGGTCGGCTATGGCTACACCTTC